This T cell receptor (beta chain) was profiled in a study of cytomegalovirus exposure and HLA in healthy donors. Study observations and caveats: HLA alleles were associated with some 16,000 TCR beta sequences in a later analysis at 0.05 false discovery rate. Later analysis associated a missense DCLRE1C variant with TCR beta V- and J-gene trimming.

Comments on this clone: Its matching antigen is unknown.

CDR3 length: 14 residues. The V and J ends lost 3 bases and 1 base, in that order; junction bases with no gene match: 0. Germline loops: CDR1 SGHNT, CDR2 YENEEA. The primer mix had 60 Vbeta and 13 Jbeta primers. Using immunoSEQ multiplex PCR, the repertoire was profiled, and TCRdb retains in-frame clones only, with some absent. Of 150,000 or so clones listed, almost 80% were seen once; the top ten hold 6.3%. The chain recombines TRBV11-3 with TRBJ1-1; 9 bases are a match to TRBD1. This receptor was obtained from a man aged 40-50 years in good health and CMV-seropositive. The sequencing sample was made of PBMCs. This CDR3 reads CASSLGQGNTEAFF. The CDR3 region has the DNA TGTGCCAGCAGCTTGGGACAGGGGAACACTGAAGCTTTCTTT.